What follows is one T cell receptor (beta chain) and its context. The data derive from a study of T cell changes during pregnancy in multiple sclerosis. Germline trimming cut 0 bases from V and 2 bases from J; bases unmatched to any gene: 3. Germline assignment: CDR1 LGHNA and CDR2 YSLEER. The CDR3 has 16 residues. Here immunoSEQ multiplex PCR was the method, and the copy in TCRdb shows in-frame clones only, minus some. The sample has 33,000 or so clones, roughly 91% seen once. The chain is built from TRBV4-3 and TRBJ2-1, with TRBD2 matching over 8 bases. The source is a female donor in good health, enrolled as a control in a pregnancy study. Sequenced material: CD8+ T cells from peripheral blood mononuclear cells, taken in the second trimester of pregnancy. The CDR3 coding sequence is TGCGCCAGCAGCCAAGATCCGGGGGGGGCCTACAATGAGCAGTTCTTC. This codes for CASSQDPGGAYNEQFF.